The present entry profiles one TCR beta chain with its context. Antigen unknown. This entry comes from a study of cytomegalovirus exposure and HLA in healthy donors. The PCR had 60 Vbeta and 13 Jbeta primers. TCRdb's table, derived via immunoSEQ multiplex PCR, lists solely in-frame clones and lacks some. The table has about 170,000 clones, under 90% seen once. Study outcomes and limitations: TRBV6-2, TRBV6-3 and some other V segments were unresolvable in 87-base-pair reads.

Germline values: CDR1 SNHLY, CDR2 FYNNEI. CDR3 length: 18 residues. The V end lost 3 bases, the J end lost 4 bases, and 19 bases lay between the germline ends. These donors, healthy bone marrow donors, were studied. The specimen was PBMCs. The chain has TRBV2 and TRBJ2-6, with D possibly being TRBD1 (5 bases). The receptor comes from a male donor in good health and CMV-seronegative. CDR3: CASSDRAITMGGANVLTF. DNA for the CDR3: TGTGCCAGCAGTGACAGGGCGATTACTATGGGGGGGGCCAACGTCCTGACTTTC.